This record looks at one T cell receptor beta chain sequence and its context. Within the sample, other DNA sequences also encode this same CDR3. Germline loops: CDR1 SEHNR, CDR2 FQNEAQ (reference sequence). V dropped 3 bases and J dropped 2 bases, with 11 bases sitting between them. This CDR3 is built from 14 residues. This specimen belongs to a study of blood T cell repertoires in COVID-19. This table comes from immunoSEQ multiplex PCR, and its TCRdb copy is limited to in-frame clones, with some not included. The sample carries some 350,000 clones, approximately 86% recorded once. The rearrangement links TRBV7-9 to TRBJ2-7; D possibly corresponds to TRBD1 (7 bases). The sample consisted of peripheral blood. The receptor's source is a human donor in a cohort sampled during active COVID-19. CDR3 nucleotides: TGTGCCAGCAGCTTGCAGGGGGGACCCTACGAGCAGTACTTC. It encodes CASSLQGGPYEQYF. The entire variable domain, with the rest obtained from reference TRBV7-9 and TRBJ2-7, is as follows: DTGVSQNPRHKITKRGQNVTFRCDPISEHNRLYWYRQTLGQGPEFLTYFQNEAQLEKSRLLSDRFSAERPKGSFSTLEIQRTEQGDSAMYLCASSLQGGPYEQYFGPGTRLTVT.